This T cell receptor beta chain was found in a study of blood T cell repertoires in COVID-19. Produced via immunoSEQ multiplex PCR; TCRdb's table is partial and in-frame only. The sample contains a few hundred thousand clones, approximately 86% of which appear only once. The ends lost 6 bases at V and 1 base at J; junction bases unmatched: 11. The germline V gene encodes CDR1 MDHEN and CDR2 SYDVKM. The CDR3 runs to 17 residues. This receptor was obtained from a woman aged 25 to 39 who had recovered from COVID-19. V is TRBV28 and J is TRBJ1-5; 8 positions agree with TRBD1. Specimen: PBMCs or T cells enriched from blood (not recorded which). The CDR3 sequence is CASRRTGRWTSNQPQHF. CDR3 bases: TGTGCCAGCAGACGGACAGGGCGCTGGACGAGCAATCAGCCCCAGCATTTT.